Presented here are 12 T cell receptor beta chains from one specimen sequenced in a study of PD-L1 blockade in urothelial cancer. The time point here: pretreatment peripheral blood. Produced via immunoSEQ multiplex PCR; TCRdb's table is partial and in-frame only. The sample yields some 56,000 clones, approximately 85% seen once. The input for sequencing was PBMCs, taken around atezolizumab (anti-PD-L1) treatment. These receptors were collected from a man between 65 and 85 years old with urothelial cancer.

This clone was picked up a small number of times. This chain connects TRBV18 to TRBJ2-7, with D perhaps matching TRBD1 (6 bases). The V and J ends lost 3 bases and 1 base respectively, with 10 bases between them. CDR1 is KGHSH and CDR2 is LQKENI in the germline V gene. The CDR3 has 14 residues. CDR3 bases: TGTGCCAGCTCACCTCCACAGGGATCCTACGAGCAGTACTTC. Its translation is CASSPPQGSYEQYF.

J is TRBJ2-2 and V is TRBV6-1; TRBD1 aligns across 9 bases. CDR3 length: 14 residues. CDR1 is MNHNS, CDR2 SASEGT, per germline. With V trimmed by 6 bases and J by 5 bases, 4 bases remained unmatched. As DNA, the CDR3 is TGTGCCAGCAGACTGACAGGGGGGACCGGGGAGCTGTTTTTT. Translating gives CASRLTGGTGELFF.

The chain links TRBV14 to TRBJ2-1; D is uncertain. Trimming removed 0 bases at V and 4 bases at J, with 10 bases between. The CDR3 is 15 amino acids. Germline V gene lookup returns CDR1 SGHDN and CDR2 FVKESK. CDR3 in amino acids: CASSQDVVEYNEQFF. Written as DNA, the CDR3 is TGTGCCAGCAGCCAAGATGTGGTAGAATACAATGAGCAGTTCTTC.

J is TRBJ1-4 and V is TRBV21-1; the table assigns TRBD1, which was not confirmed against the DNA. TRBV21-1 is assigned pseudogene status. The CDR3 covers 16 residues. In DNA form, the CDR3 reads TGTGCCAGCAGCAAAGGACGGCCAGGGAAGAGTGAAAAACTGTTTTTT. Protein: CASSKGRPGKSEKLFF.

V and J are TRBV10-1 and TRBJ2-2; D call uncertain. The V end lost 4 bases, the J end lost 3 bases, and 6 bases lay between the germline ends. Germline CDR1 reads WNHNN; CDR2 reads SYGVQD (reference sequence). The CDR3 length is 13 residues. The DNA of the CDR3 is TGCGCCAGCAGTGGGAGCGACACCGGGGAGCTGTTTTTT. Its protein is CASSGSDTGELFF.

This clone is a singleton in its sample. The chain is built from TRBV5-5 and TRBJ1-2; D not certain. V lost 0 bases and J 8 bases, leaving 11 bases between the germline ends. The CDR3 loop spans 13 amino acids. Per the germline V gene, CDR1 is SGHKS and CDR2 is YYEKEE (reference sequence). The DNA for the CDR3 is TGTGCCAGCAGCTTGGGCCCCCAGTGGGGCTACACCTTC. It translates to CASSLGPQWGYTF. The full variable domain, in which reference TRBV5-5 and TRBJ1-2 provide the parts outside the CDR3, is DAGVTQSPTHLIKTRGQQVTLRCSPISGHKSVSWYQQVLGQGPQFIFQYYEKEERGRGNFPDRFSARQFPNYSSELNVNALLLGDSALYLCASSLGPQWGYTFGSGTRLTVV.

This clone has more than one count but fewer than ten. This chain connects TRBV29-1 to TRBJ1-2, with unresolved D. The V gene lost 6 bases and the J gene lost 2 bases, with 16 bases spanning the gap. Germline CDR1 is SQVTM and CDR2 is ANQGSEA. The CDR3 extends over 14 amino acids. The chain's CDR3 is CSVTSEVGNYGYTF. The DNA of the CDR3 is TGCAGCGTCACATCGGAGGTTGGCAACTATGGCTACACCTTC.

The chain employs TRBV25-1 and TRBJ2-7; TRBD1 is a possible D gene (7 bases). The CDR3 extends over 14 amino acids. Germline lookup yields CDR1 MGHDK and CDR2 SYGVNS. Trimming stripped 3 bases from V and 3 bases from J, with 12 bases between. CDR3 residues: CASSDSRGDYEQYF. The DNA for the CDR3 is TGTGCCAGCAGTGATAGCAGGGGGGACTACGAGCAGTACTTC.

The V and J genes are TRBV13 and TRBJ2-5, with 7 bases aligning to TRBD1. CDR1 is PRHDT, CDR2 FYEKMQ, per germline (reference sequence). The ends lost 3 bases at V and 5 bases at J; junction bases unmatched: 9. The CDR3 is made up of 15 amino acids. In DNA, the CDR3 is TGTGCCAGCAGCTTTTCCTCGGACAGGTCCGAGACCCAGTACTTC. Translated: CASSFSSDRSETQYF.

V gene TRBV4-1 combines with J gene TRBJ2-1; D possibly corresponds to TRBD1 (7 bases). The CDR3 sequence is 17 residues long. CDR1 and CDR2 from the germline V gene are MGHRA and YSYEKL. The V end was cut by 1 base, the J end by 12 bases, with 25 bases between. The CDR3 DNA is TGCGCCAGCAGCCAAGGGGGACGGGGGACCAGGGGGATTGGGCAGTTCTTC. Its translation is CASSQGGRGTRGIGQFF.

The V gene is TRBV6-1, the J gene TRBJ2-7; 10 bases match TRBD1. Germline lookup yields CDR1 MNHNS and CDR2 SASEGT. The CDR3 contains 15 residues. V lost 0 bases to trimming and J lost 4 bases; unmatched junction nucleotides: 3. The CDR3 sequence: CASSEAGQGVYEQYF. DNA of the CDR3: TGTGCCAGCAGTGAAGCTGGACAGGGGGTTTACGAGCAGTACTTC.

The chain joins TRBV10-3 to TRBJ2-7; D perhaps matches TRBD1 (5 bases). This CDR3 comprises 13 residues. The V end was cut by 7 bases, the J end by 7 bases, with 17 bases between. Germline V gives CDR1 ENHRY, CDR2 SYGVKD. The CDR3 protein is CAINNVGLGEQYF. The CDR3 nucleotides read TGTGCCATCAATAACGTGGGGCTCGGGGAGCAGTACTTC.